A single T cell receptor beta chain is shown here with its context. Its antigen remains unknown. For the second PCR, which ran for about 7 to 11 cycles, a sample-barcoded 5' primer and a J-beta primer mix were used. TCRdb used MiXCR to reprocess the 5' RACE reads, holding one entry per CDR3 protein. Of about 1.5 million distinct CDR3 sequences in the sample, 42% were seen once. These data originate in a study of blood T cells in healthy people across ages. Germline V CDR1 and CDR2: MDHEN, SYDVKM. This CDR3 region has 15 residues. The ends were cut back, 1 base at V and 2 bases at J, with 6 bases in the middle. Per sample, a minimum of 6.5 million PBMCs were isolated. Study observations and caveats: Relative to aged donors, long-lived donors carried more naive CD4+ cells and displayed higher diversity.

The source is a woman under 30 in good health. Sequenced input: blood. The chain carries TRBV28 and TRBJ2-6; D is ambiguous. The CDR3, as DNA: TGTGCCAGCAGTTTATTCGGTCCTGGGGCCAACGTCCTGACTTTC. This codes for CASSLFGPGANVLTF. Using reference TRBV28 and TRBJ2-6 for the parts outside the CDR3, the full variable domain is DVKVTQSSRYLVKRTGEKVFLECVQDMDHENMFWYRQDPGLGLRLIYFSYDVKMKEKGDIPEGYSVSREKKERFSLILESASTNQTSMYLCASSLFGPGANVLTFGAGSRLTVL.